This T cell receptor (beta chain) emerged from a study of blood T cell repertoires in COVID-19. In its sample, this clone was seen once. This CDR3 is 15 amino acids long. In germline, CDR1 is MNHNS, CDR2 SASEGT. V lost 3 bases, J lost 0 bases, and 12 bases lay in between. Clones were read by immunoSEQ multiplex PCR, and TCRdb kept only the in-frame ones, dropping some. The sample consists of some 100,000 clones, about 87% of them appearing once. This sequence joins TRBV6-1 and TRBJ2-7; TRBD1 is a possible D gene (5 bases). Sample: peripheral blood. The receptor's source is a woman between 50 and 59 years old with acute or convalescent COVID-19. The CDR3 DNA reads TGTGCCAGCAGTGACAGGGTACCAGGCTCCTACGAGCAGTACTTC. It yields the protein CASSDRVPGSYEQYF.